The source of this TCR beta chain is a study of T cell repertoires in cytomegalovirus infection. There are 15 residues in the CDR3. V shed 0 bases and J shed 1 base, with 12 bases lying between them. Germline V CDR1 and CDR2: DFQATT, SNEGSKA (reference sequence). Each CDR3 protein is one row after TCRdb ran MiXCR on the reads. The table lists over 150,000 distinct CDR3 sequences, about a sixth of them singletons, with less than 25% in the top ten. The receptor comes from a human donor in good health (CMV status not recorded). Some clones in this sample may be carry-over from other donors' samples. This sequence joins TRBV20-1 and TRBJ1-2, with D tentatively TRBD1 (5 bases). What was sequenced was CD8+ T cells from PBMCs. CDR3 sequence (DNA): TGCAGTGCTAGAGATCACGGACACCGTAACTATGGCTACACCTTC. Residues: CSARDHGHRNYGYTF.